This T cell receptor (beta chain) was identified in a study of T-cell reconstitution after alpha-beta-depleted transplantation in children. General observations from the study: TCRbeta diversity was high at day 60 in some patients (a result of surviving recipient T cells and thymic progenitors). One year after transplant, T-cell counts and diversity came mostly from newly produced T cells.

CDR3 length equals 17 residues. Germline V CDR1 and CDR2: SGHVS, FNYEAQ. Trimming cost V 1 base and J 7 bases, with 19 bases left between them. Unique molecular identifiers were used in preparing the TCRbeta library. TCRdb re-analysed the PCR reads in MiXCR, keeping a single row per CDR3 protein. The sample records about 260,000 distinct CDR3 sequences, under 9.5% being singletons. This clonotype was observed many times. Its cognate antigen is unknown. The chain is built from TRBV7-6 and TRBJ2-2; tentatively, D is TRBD2 (5 bases). The clonotype originates from a male patient younger than 18 who had a stem cell transplant for acute lymphoblastic leukemia, so the T cells may come from the graft donor. The sequencing used PBMCs, mostly from graft donor cells, collected 180 days after TCRalphabeta/CD19-depleted stem cell transplant. The CDR3 DNA sequence: TGTGCCAGCAGCTTAGGAACTCCCGAGACCCGGGGCGGGGAGCTGTTTTTT. It yields the protein CASSLGTPETRGGELFF.